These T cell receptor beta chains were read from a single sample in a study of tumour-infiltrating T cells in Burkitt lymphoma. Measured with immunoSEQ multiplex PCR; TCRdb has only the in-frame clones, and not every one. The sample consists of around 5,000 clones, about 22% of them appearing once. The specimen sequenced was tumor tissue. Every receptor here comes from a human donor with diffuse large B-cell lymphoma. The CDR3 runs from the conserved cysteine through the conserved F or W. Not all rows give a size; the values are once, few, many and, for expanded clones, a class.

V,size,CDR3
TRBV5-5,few,CASSWGQFNEKLFF
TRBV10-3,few,CASAPDISYNEQFF
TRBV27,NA,CASSFEREYNEQFF
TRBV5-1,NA,CASSLAGGSYEQYF
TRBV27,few,CASSYSGSEQYF
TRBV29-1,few,CSVGGLAGFYNEQFF
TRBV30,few,CAWSADRGTEAFF
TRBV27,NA,CASSFNGGRSEEQYF
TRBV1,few,CTSSPPSAAGRVNNEQFF
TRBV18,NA,CASSPNSGLNYEQYF
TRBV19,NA,CASSPLSTSGRETQYF
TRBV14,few,CASSQGDTGELFF
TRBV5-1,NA,CASSILAGQYEQYF
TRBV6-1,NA,CASSRDGSSYNEQFF
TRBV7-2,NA,CASSPWQGYDNEQFF
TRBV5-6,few,CASSSWTGREKLFF
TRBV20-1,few,CSVLGEPEQFF
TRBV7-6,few,CASSEGRGEQYF
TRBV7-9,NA,CASSPRDIRQPQHF
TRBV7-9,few,CASSSGVGDYGYTF
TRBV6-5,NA,CASSYSIPVLGEKLFF
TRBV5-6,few,CASSLKGSSYEQYF
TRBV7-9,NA,CASSLRGSYEQYF
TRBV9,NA,CASSVAGNEKLFF
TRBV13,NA,CASSLTAGSEETQYF
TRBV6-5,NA,CASSPRGREKLFF
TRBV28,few,CASSFLYANYGYTF
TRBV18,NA,CASSPSRGETEAFF
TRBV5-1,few,CASSSGSGDYEQYF
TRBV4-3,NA,CASSQGISFYSYNEQFF
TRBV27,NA,CASRPGSTPYEQYF
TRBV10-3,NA,CAISERGQPSYNEQFF
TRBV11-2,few,CASSLDGMGRLYEQYF
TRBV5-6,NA,CASSRDPRGNTIYF
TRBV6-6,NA,CASSPLGGDEQYF
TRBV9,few,CASSMGLAGEEQYF
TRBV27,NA,CASNGSGEAFF
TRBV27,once,CASSSPREGRYGYTF
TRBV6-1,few,CASSLWTGNEQYF
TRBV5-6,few,CATHQREYTGELFF
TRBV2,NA,CASTSVYSNQPQHF
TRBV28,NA,CASSLPAGTGTYEQYF
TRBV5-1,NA,CASRLPPATSTDTQYF
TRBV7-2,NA,CASTFRSVPGRSYEQYF
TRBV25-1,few,CASSEGYDNSPLHF
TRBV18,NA,CASSPLAGGGQPQHF
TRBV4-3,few,CASSRTLAGVSTDTQYF
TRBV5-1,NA,CASSLEGGNQETQYF
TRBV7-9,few,CASSLSAGQSEQYF
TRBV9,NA,CASSLGLFAYNEQFF
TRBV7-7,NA,CASSTDRIPKAEGSSYNEQFF
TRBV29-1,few,CSAGTGGTEAFF
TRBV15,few,CATSRADATEAFF
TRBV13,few,CASSRRPDTSPSYEQYF
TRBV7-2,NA,CASSPVISGTSGNEQFF
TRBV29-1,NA,CSVVGLLRRGSTEAFF
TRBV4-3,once,CASSPGTSRTNEQFF
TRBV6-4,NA,CASSDGYEQFF
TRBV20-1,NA,CSAKSTETQYF
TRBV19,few,CASSKQVNTEAFF